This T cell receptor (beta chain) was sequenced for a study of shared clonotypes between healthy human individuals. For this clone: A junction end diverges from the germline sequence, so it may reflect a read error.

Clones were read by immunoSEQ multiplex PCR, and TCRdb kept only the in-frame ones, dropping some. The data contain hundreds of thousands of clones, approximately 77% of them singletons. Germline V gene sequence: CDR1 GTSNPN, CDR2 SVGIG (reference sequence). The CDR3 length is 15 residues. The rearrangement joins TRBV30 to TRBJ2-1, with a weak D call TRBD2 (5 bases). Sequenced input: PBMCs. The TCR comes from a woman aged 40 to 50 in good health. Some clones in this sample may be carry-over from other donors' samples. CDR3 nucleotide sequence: TGTGCCTGGAGTGTGGTGGGGAACGACTACAATGAGCAGCTCTTC. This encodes CAWSVVGNDYNEQLF.